This TCR beta chain was obtained from a study of blood T cell repertoires in COVID-19. Whole-study context: Both acute and convalescent COVID-19 samples were obtained from the United States, Italy and Spain. PBMCs, B-cell-depleted T cells, or T cells provided the cDNA or gDNA that made up the material.

The CDR3 runs to 14 residues. CDR1 and CDR2 (germline): MNHEY, SVGEGT. V lost 6 bases and J lost 4; bases outside the gene matches: 8. Original processing methods: Amplification with reference gene primers provided the estimates of nucleated cell counts. Here immunoSEQ multiplex PCR was the method, and the copy in TCRdb shows in-frame clones only, minus some. V and J calls and clone size come straight from that table; D and trimming were deduced from the DNA. The top ten hold around 8.2% of the sample, which has approximately 140,000 clones, 85% to 90% seen once. The chain recombines TRBV6-2 or TRBV6-3 with TRBJ2-7; 8 bases are shared with TRBD1. This receptor was obtained from an older woman with acute or convalescent COVID-19. Sequencing was done on a sample of peripheral blood. The CDR3 coding sequence is TGTGCCAGCAGCCGACAGGGGCCCGAATACGAGCAGTACTTC. It yields the protein CASSRQGPEYEQYF.